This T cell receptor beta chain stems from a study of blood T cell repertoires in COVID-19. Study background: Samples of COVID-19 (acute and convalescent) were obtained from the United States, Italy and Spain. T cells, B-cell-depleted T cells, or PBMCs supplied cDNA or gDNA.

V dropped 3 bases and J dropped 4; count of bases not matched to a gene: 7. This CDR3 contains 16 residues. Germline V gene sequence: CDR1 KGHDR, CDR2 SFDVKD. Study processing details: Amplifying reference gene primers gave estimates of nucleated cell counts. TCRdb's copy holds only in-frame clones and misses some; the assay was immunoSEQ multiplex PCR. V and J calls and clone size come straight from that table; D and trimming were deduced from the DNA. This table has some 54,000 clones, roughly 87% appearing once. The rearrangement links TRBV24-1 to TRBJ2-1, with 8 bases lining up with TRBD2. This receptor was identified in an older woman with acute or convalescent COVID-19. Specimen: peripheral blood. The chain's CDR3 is CATSDRRGDIYNEQFF. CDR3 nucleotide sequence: TGTGCCACCAGTGATCGGCGGGGGGACATTTACAATGAGCAGTTCTTC.